This passage covers 12 T cell receptor beta chains from one sample sequenced in a study of blood T cell repertoires in COVID-19. The protocol was immunoSEQ multiplex PCR, while the TCRdb copy is restricted to in-frame clones and leaves out a portion. This table holds some 48,000 clones, more than 75% found once. Sequencing was carried out using peripheral blood. The receptors derive from a woman aged 60-70 years with acute or convalescent COVID-19.

This rearrangement joins TRBV6-5 to TRBJ1-1; D remains unclear. CDR3 length: 13 amino acids. The germline V and J ends were trimmed by 6 bases and 1 base, with 9 bases remaining between them. Germline CDR1 is MNHEY and CDR2 is SVGAGI. CDR3 region: CASRFTENTEAFF. The CDR3 bases are TGTGCCAGCAGATTCACAGAGAACACTGAAGCTTTCTTT.

This chain uses TRBV5-1 with TRBJ2-2; 10 positions agree with TRBD2. The CDR3 consists of 15 residues. V gave up 1 base and J gave up 6 bases; unmatched junction bases: 3. CDR1 is SGHRS and CDR2 is YFSETQ in the germline V gene. The CDR3: CASSLSSGGAGELFF. The CDR3 nucleotides are TGCGCCAGCAGCTTGAGCAGCGGGGGGGCCGGGGAGCTGTTTTTT.

The chain joins TRBV12-3 or TRBV12-4 to TRBJ2-7; D is perhaps TRBD2 (6 bases). Trimming left V 5 bases short and J 0 bases short, with 8 bases between. The CDR3 has 13 amino acids. CDR3 protein: CASSRDSSYEQYF. In DNA, the CDR3 is TGTGCCAGCAGTAGGGACTCCTCCTACGAGCAGTACTTC.

The CDR3 spells CASSQDLALAGSDEQFF. The CDR3 nucleotides are TGTGCCAGCAGCCAAGACCTGGCGCTAGCGGGGAGCGATGAGCAGTTCTTC. The gene calls are TRBV3-1 (or the pseudogene TRBV3-2) and TRBJ2-1, with 9 bases fitting TRBD2. Germline CDR1 and CDR2: LGHDT and YNNKEL (reference sequence). There are 17 residues in the CDR3. The trim removed 0 bases at V and 8 bases at J, leaving 11 bases unmatched.

The J gene is TRBJ1-1, the V gene TRBV6-5, with 8 bases lining up with TRBD1. The V and J ends lost 6 bases and 5 bases, in that order; junction bases with no gene match: 5. CDR1 is MNHEY, CDR2 SVGAGI, per germline. The CDR3 extends over 13 amino acids. CDR3 residues: CASRTGERTEAFF. As DNA, the CDR3 is TGTGCCAGCAGGACAGGGGAGAGGACTGAAGCTTTCTTT.

CDR3 in DNA: TGCAGTGCTAGTGACCAGGTTACTGAAGCTTTCTTT. Translation gives CSASDQVTEAFF. The V gene is TRBV20-1, the J gene TRBJ1-1; D unresolved. Germline V gene data show CDR1 as DFQATT and CDR2 as SNEGSKA (reference sequence). The CDR3 contains 12 residues. The V gene lost 3 bases and the J gene lost 5 bases, with 10 bases spanning the gap.

This sequence joins TRBV19 and TRBJ2-1; 7 positions agree with TRBD1. With 0 bases clipped from V and 8 bases from J, the junction kept 4 bases outside the gene matches. The V gene's germline CDR1 is LNHDA and CDR2 SQIVND (reference sequence). The CDR3 contains 14 residues. The CDR3 DNA reads as TGTGCCAGTAGTATAGATGGGACAGCTGATGAGCAGTTCTTC. It specifies CASSIDGTADEQFF.

J is TRBJ2-1 and V is TRBV19, with D possibly TRBD1 on 5 matching bases. Trimming removed 3 bases from V and 9 bases from J, with 18 bases in between. The CDR3 has 15 amino acids. From germline, CDR1 is LNHDA and CDR2 SQIVND (reference sequence). The CDR3 protein is CASSIGMGRVGEQFF. The CDR3 nucleotides are TGTGCCAGTAGTATTGGCATGGGGCGCGTCGGTGAGCAGTTCTTC.

The V call is TRBV12-3 or TRBV12-4, the J call TRBJ1-2, with 8 bases identical to TRBD1. With 5 bases clipped from V and 4 bases from J, the junction kept 3 bases outside the gene matches. This CDR3 has 13 residues. The CDR3: CASSPGQGYGYTF. In DNA, the CDR3 is TGTGCCAGCAGTCCTGGACAGGGCTATGGCTACACCTTC.

The sample holds a few counts of this clone. CDR3 amino acids: CASSEAGTADYGYTF. The CDR3, as DNA: TGTGCCAGCAGTGAAGCGGGGACAGCCGACTATGGCTACACCTTC. This chain joins TRBV6-1 and TRBJ1-2; TRBD1 matches at 7 bases. The V gene end was trimmed by 0 bases and the J gene end by 3 bases; junction bases not matched to a gene: 4. CDR3 length: 15 residues. CDR1 is MNHNS, CDR2 SASEGT, per germline.

The rearrangement links TRBV29-1 to TRBJ2-7; a possible D gene is TRBD1 (5 bases). Trimming shortened V by 7 bases and J by 7 bases, and 17 bases separated the two germline ends. Germline V gives CDR1 SQVTM, CDR2 ANQGSEA. CDR3 length equals 12 residues. In DNA form, the CDR3 reads TGCAGCGGAGCAGGGTCTCCTGGGGAGCAGTACTTC. It is translated as CSGAGSPGEQYF.

The chain links TRBV6-5 to TRBJ1-1; D perhaps matches TRBD1 (5 bases). Germline V gene sequence: CDR1 MNHEY, CDR2 SVGAGI. With 4 bases removed from V and 5 bases from J, the gap between germline ends came to 14 bases. The CDR3 sequence is 14 residues long. The CDR3 DNA is TGTGCCAGCAGTTCCCCGGGGGGGTGGACTGAAGCTTTCTTT. Its translation is CASSSPGGWTEAFF.